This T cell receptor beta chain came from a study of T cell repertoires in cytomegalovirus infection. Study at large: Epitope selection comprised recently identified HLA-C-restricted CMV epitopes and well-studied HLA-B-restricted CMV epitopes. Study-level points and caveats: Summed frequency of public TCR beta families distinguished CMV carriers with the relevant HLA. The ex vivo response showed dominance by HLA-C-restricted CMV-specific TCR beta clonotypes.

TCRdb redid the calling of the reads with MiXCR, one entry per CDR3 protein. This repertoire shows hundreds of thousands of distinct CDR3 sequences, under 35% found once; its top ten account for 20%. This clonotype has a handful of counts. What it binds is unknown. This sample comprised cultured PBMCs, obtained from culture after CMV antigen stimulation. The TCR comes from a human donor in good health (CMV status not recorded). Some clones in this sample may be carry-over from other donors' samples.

The CDR3 DNA sequence: TGTGCCAGCAGTGACGGGTGCGGCGTGGAGCAGTTCTTC. Protein product: CASSDGCGVEQFF. V is TRBV7-2 and J is TRBJ2-1; D is unresolved. CDR1 is SGHTA, CDR2 FQGNSA, per germline. Trimming pared 6 bases from V and 10 bases from J, leaving 16 bases between. The CDR3 has 13 residues.